Included here is one TCR beta chain sequence, with context. As yet, its antigen is unknown. These data belong to a study of vaccination and CD4 T cells after COVID-19. After removal of 5 bases from V and 5 bases from J, the junction contained 7 bases not matched to a gene. The CDR3 loop spans 16 amino acids. The germline CDR1 and CDR2 sequences are SGHAT and FQNNGV. The treatment: roughly 10-day PBMC culture with coronavirus spike peptide pools or control peptides (ViraFEST assay). The Oncomine TCR Beta short-read assay sequenced DNA from cultured CD4+ T cells. MiXCR, run by TCRdb on the PCR reads, gives a single entry per CDR3 protein. The repertoire holds about 23,000 distinct CDR3 sequences, about 67% seen once, with less than 25% in the top ten.

This material consisted of CD4+ T cells from blood, cultured in vitro, taken after SARS-CoV-2 vaccination. The rearrangement joins TRBV11-2 to TRBJ2-3, with TRBD2 matching over 13 bases. The clonotype comes from a human donor who received a COVID-19 vaccine. The CDR3 loop reads CASSPTGLAGRDTQYF. The CDR3 DNA sequence: TGTGCCAGCAGCCCAACGGGACTAGCGGGGAGAGATACGCAGTATTTT.